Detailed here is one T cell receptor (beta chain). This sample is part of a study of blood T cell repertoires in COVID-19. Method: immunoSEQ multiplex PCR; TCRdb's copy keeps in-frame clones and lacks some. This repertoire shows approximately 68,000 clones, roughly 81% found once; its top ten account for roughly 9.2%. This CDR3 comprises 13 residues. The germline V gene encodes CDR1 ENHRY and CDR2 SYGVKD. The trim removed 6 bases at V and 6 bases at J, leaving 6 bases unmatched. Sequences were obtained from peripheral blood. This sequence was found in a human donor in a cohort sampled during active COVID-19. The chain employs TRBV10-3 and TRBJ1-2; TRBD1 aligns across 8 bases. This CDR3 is CAISTTGENGYTF. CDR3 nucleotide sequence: TGTGCCATCAGCACGACAGGGGAGAATGGCTACACCTTC.